This entry is about one T cell receptor beta chain. Its antigen is not yet known. No base qualities exist here, and no much larger clone lies one base off it. CDR1 is given as MGHRA and CDR2 as YSYEKL, both from the germline V gene. Trimming removed 0 bases from V and 5 bases from J; the gene matches leave 7 bases unexplained. Inclusive of the bounding cysteine and phenylalanine, the CDR3 is 16 residues long. The DNA shown is the 48-base CDR3, in frame from base 1. This entry comes from a study of vaccination effects on CD4 cells after COVID-19 (dated by TCRdb to the early 2020s). Regarding the study in general: In the ViraFEST assay, PBMC were stimulated with viral peptide pools, and antigen-specific CD4+ T cell clonotypes were then identified by expansion using TCR sequencing. Post-vaccine samples across the study were collected a median of 72 days after the second dose, with a range of 14 to 241. Fewer than 2.5 million PBMC per well were cultured in IMDM with around 5.3% human AB serum, 10 IU/ml IL-2 and gentamicin, plus 10 ug/ml peptides. SARS-CoV-2 spike-specific CD4+ TCR repertoires from before and after mRNA vaccination were compared in COVID-19 convalescent patients and in infection-naive vaccine recipients. The full study included over 8 COVID-19 convalescent patients and a few SARS-CoV-2-naive healthy vaccine recipients. In the study, cultures from other donors were sequenced using the Oncomine TCR Beta short-read assay on an Illumina iSeq 100. What the authors observed across the whole study: Only a small number of convalescent patients were included, and no early post-infection timepoints were available, which limited the study. In healthy vaccine recipients, vaccine-induced clones were almost all SARS-CoV-2 mono-reactive, with only 1 of 255 cross-reactive with common cold coronaviruses. Both infection-induced and vaccine-induced clones contracted markedly at late post-vaccination timepoints, which is consistent with waning T cell responses.

Library construction relied on the immunoSEQ multiplex PCR assay. DNA from the CD4+ T cells that had been cultured and isolated underwent TCR beta CDR3 sequencing. The paper's data handling went like this. Non-productive TCR sequences were removed, reads were trimmed to the CDR3 region, and CDR3s of at least 7 amino acids were retained. Antigen-specific clonotypes were identified using the MANAFEST web app by comparison of expansion in peptide wells against reference cultures. For clones to be considered positive, expansion at FDR<0.05 versus reference and all other wells, an odds ratio above 5, and a frequency above 0.1% in two replicate wells were required. A clonotype was defined as cross-reactive if the clonotype was significantly expanded both in SARS-CoV-2 spike wells and in at least one common cold coronavirus spike condition. Using the stringdist R package, CDR3 similarity was measured by Levenshtein distance, and unrooted trees were constructed with ape in R 3.6.1. TCRdb carries this immuneACCESS record with in-frame sequences only. Its versions omit some clonotypes, under half of them owing to an unresolved V gene in the studies checked, with the rest unexplained. D and trimming were read from the DNA, whereas the V and J calls and clone size are those reported in that table. Within this sample are some 66,000 clones, with under 80% of them counted one time only. The biggest ten clones account for approximately 2.3% of the sample.

After more than 9 days of culture, CD4+ T cells were isolated with the EasySep CD4+ T cell isolation kit. Two doses of either the BNT162b2 or the mRNA-1273 mRNA SARS-CoV-2 vaccine were administered to participants. The absence of prior SARS-CoV-2 infection in healthy vaccine recipients was confirmed by negative nucleocapsid antibodies before and after vaccination. On days 3 and 7, half of the culture medium was replaced with fresh IL-2-containing medium. Unless noted otherwise, every peptide stimulation condition was grown in triplicate wells. PBMC were separated from whole blood using Ficoll-Paque Plus gradient centrifugation and were then either cryopreserved at -140C or used fresh. Genomic DNA was extracted from cultured CD4+ T cells with the QIAamp micro DNA kit.

The chain couples TRBV4-1 to TRBJ2-5; the junction holds 9 bases that match TRBD1. The sequence was obtained from a human donor who received a COVID-19 vaccine. Sequencing was performed on CD4+ T cells from PBMCs cultured without peptide, taken after COVID-19 vaccination. The CDR3 protein is CASSQERTGEWETQYF. The DNA is TGCGCCAGCAGCCAAGAACGGACAGGGGAGTGGGAGACCCAGTACTTC.